This T cell receptor beta chain was recorded in a study of brain metastases from non-small cell lung cancer. Study outcomes and limitations: Fewer infiltrating T cells were found in brain metastases than primaries. Paired brain metastases and primary tumors largely shared TCR repertoires. Expanded T-cell clones appeared in roughly 70% of brain metastases over primaries.

CDR3 size: 11 residues. V was pared by 9 bases and J by 5 bases, with 7 bases between. The germline V gene encodes CDR1 LNHDA and CDR2 SQIVND (reference sequence). Libraries were prepared by immunoSEQ multiplex PCR; TCRdb keeps only in-frame clonotypes and omits some of them. The sample has about 460 clones, 70% to 90% seen once. In regard to this clone: Its antigen remains unknown.

This clonotype was sampled from a donor at least 40 years old with non-small cell lung cancer. Sequencing was performed on primary lung tumor tissue. The V call is TRBV19, the J call TRBJ2-2; D ambiguous. The CDR3 DNA reads TGTGCCAGCGCACGGACCGGGGAGCTGTTTTTT. Translation gives CASARTGELFF.